This is a list of T cell receptor beta chains from one sample in a study of shared clonotypes between healthy human individuals. Sequencing used immunoSEQ multiplex PCR; TCRdb keeps in-frame clones, though not all of them. The table has over a million clones, approximately 76% seen once; the top ten hold about 1.5%. Sequencing input: memory CD4+ T cells sorted from blood. Source of these receptors: a man between 18 and 29 years old in good health. The CDR3 runs from the conserved cysteine through the conserved F or W. The D gene is left open where the match is weak. Clone size is stated in some rows and not others, as once, few, many or a class when expanded.

-	TRBV7-9	once	TRBJ1-3	CASSIRQVSGNTIYF	TGTGCCAGCAGCATTCGACAGGTCTCTGGAAACACCATATATTTT
-	TRBV2	-	TRBJ2-3	CASSDPGETDTQYF	TGTGCCAGCAGCGACCCAGGAGAGACAGATACGCAGTATTTT
TRBD2	TRBV5-1	-	TRBJ2-2	CASSTGGKGAGELFF	TGCGCCAGCAGCACCGGGGGGAAGGGTGCTGGGGAGCTGTTTTTT
-	TRBV2	few	TRBJ1-2	CASSEQEGVGYTF	TGTGCCAGCAGTGAACAGGAGGGAGTTGGCTACACCTTC
-	TRBV30	-	TRBJ1-5	CAWSVQGPGNQPQHF	TGTGCCTGGAGTGTACAGGGCCCGGGCAATCAGCCCCAGCATTTT
-	TRBV5-4	-	TRBJ2-1	CASSLGGVSYNEQFF	TGTGCCAGCAGCTTGGGTGGGGTCTCCTACAATGAGCAGTTCTTC
-	TRBV15	once	TRBJ1-3	CATSRLEVSGNTIYF	TGTGCCACCAGCAGACTAGAAGTCTCTGGAAACACCATATATTTT
-	TRBV11-2	-	TRBJ2-7	CASSLGGGEQYF	TGTGCCAGCAGCTTAGGAGGTGGCGAGCAGTACTTC
TRBD1	TRBV6-6	-	TRBJ2-2	CASTWGQSNTGELFF	TGTGCCAGCACCTGGGGACAGTCGAACACCGGGGAGCTGTTTTTT
-	TRBV10-3	-	TRBJ2-5	CAIRLNNQETQYF	TGTGCCATCAGACTAAATAATCAAGAGACCCAGTACTTC
-	TRBV30	-	TRBJ1-3	CAWSVGQGGNTIYF	TGTGCCTGGAGTGTAGGCCAGGGAGGAAACACCATATATTTT
TRBD2	TRBV5-1	-	TRBJ2-3	CASSLGQTSGNTDTQYF	TGCGCCAGCAGCTTAGGCCAGACTAGCGGGAACACAGATACGCAGTATTTT
TRBD1	TRBV19	-	TRBJ1-5	CASSVLFGQGVDQPQHF	TGTGCCAGTAGTGTCCTATTTGGACAGGGGGTAGATCAGCCCCAGCATTTT
-	TRBV18	-	TRBJ1-4	CASSPRGDVSEKLFF	TGTGCCAGCTCACCAAGAGGGGATGTCAGTGAAAAACTGTTTTTT
-	TRBV7-8	-	TRBJ1-2	CASSLGAEKRGYTF	TGTGCCAGCAGCTTAGGGGCAGAGAAAAGGGGCTACACCTTC
TRBD2	TRBV20-1	-	TRBJ2-4	CSARASGNQYF	TGCAGTGCTAGGGCCAGCGGGAACCAGTACTTC
-	TRBV2	-	TRBJ1-1	CASRTTGLFEAFF	TGTGCCAGCAGGACCACAGGGCTTTTTGAAGCTTTCTTT
-	TRBV30	-	TRBJ2-6	CAWGTGVAGANVLTF	TGTGCCTGGGGGACCGGGGTGGCTGGGGCCAACGTCCTGACTTTC
-	TRBV5-1	-	TRBJ2-2	CASSLAIVATGELFF	TGCGCCAGCAGCTTGGCGATTGTCGCCACCGGGGAGCTGTTTTTT
-	TRBV5-4	-	TRBJ1-6	CASSSAPRSDSPLHF	TGTGCCAGCAGCTCCGCCCCGAGGTCGGATTCACCCCTCCACTTT
TRBD1	TRBV5-8	once	TRBJ1-4	CASSSGTVTNEKLFF	TGTGCCAGCAGCTCGGGGACAGTAACTAATGAAAAACTGTTTTTT
-	TRBV5-6	-	TRBJ1-4	CASSRAGDTDEKLFF	TGTGCCAGCAGCCGGGCGGGGGACACCGACGAAAAACTGTTTTTT
TRBD2	TRBV7-2	-	TRBJ2-3	CASSLAQREGGRTDTQYF	TGTGCCAGCAGCTTAGCCCAGCGGGAGGGGGGTCGCACAGATACGCAGTATTTT
-	TRBV15	-	TRBJ2-1	CATSSSGTTYNEQFF	TGTGCCACCAGCAGTTCCGGGACGACCTACAATGAGCAGTTCTTC
-	TRBV7-2	-	TRBJ1-3	CASSPAGGSGNTIYF	TGTGCCAGCAGCCCCGCCGGAGGATCTGGAAACACCATATATTTT
TRBD1	TRBV5-1	-	TRBJ1-6	CASSLLGTEDSPLHF	TGCGCCAGCAGCTTGCTCGGGACAGAAGATTCACCCCTCCACTTT
TRBD2	TRBV19	few	TRBJ2-7	CASVLPGLASSYEQYF	TGTGCCAGTGTCCTCCCGGGACTAGCCTCTTCCTACGAGCAGTACTTC
-	TRBV18	-	TRBJ1-1	CASTGAVVNTEAFF	TGTGCCAGCACCGGTGCGGTAGTGAACACTGAAGCTTTCTTT
-	TRBV21-1	-	TRBJ1-1	CASSKSIESASNEAFF	TGTGCCAGCAGCAAATCCATTGAGTCCGCCTCGAATGAAGCTTTCTTT
-	TRBV11-2	once	TRBJ2-7	CASSLEPLASEQYF	TGTGCCAGCAGCTTAGAGCCGCTAGCGAGTGAGCAGTACTTC
-	TRBV5-1	few	TRBJ1-6	CASSDEGVTLHF	TGCGCCAGCAGCGACGAAGGGGTCACCCTCCACTTT
-	TRBV13	few	TRBJ2-3	CASSFGSPSTDTQYF	TGTGCCAGCAGCTTTGGATCCCCTAGCACAGATACGCAGTATTTT
TRBD1	TRBV6-5	-	TRBJ2-2	CASSRRDRDTGELFF	TGTGCCAGCAGTCGCAGGGACAGGGACACCGGGGAGCTGTTTTTT
-	TRBV6-5	-	TRBJ1-1	CASRWGRGANTEAFF	TGTGCCAGCAGATGGGGCCGGGGGGCGAACACTGAAGCTTTCTTT
TRBD1	TRBV28	-	TRBJ1-4	CASNTGTGGVGWFF	TGTGCCAGCAATACCGGGACAGGGGGCGTTGGGTGGTTTTTT